This T cell receptor beta chain was retrieved from a study of blood T cell repertoires in COVID-19. In the original processing: For nucleated cells, counts were estimated from reference gene primer amplification. Here immunoSEQ multiplex PCR was the method, and the copy in TCRdb shows in-frame clones only, minus some. That table gives V, J and clone size, and the DNA gave D and trimming. This table holds 150,000 or so clones, around 90% found once. Participants reported their clinical history, and cohort assignment relied on those reports. The CDR3 is 16 amino acids. Germline V lookup: CDR1 SEHNR, CDR2 FQNEAQ (reference sequence). The junction had 9 bases not matched to a gene; V was cut back by 1 base and J by 6 bases.

This TCR was recovered from a woman aged 35 to 49 who had been exposed to COVID-19. The chain recombines TRBV7-9 with TRBJ1-2; TRBD1 aligns across 9 bases. The sample consisted of PBMCs or T cells enriched from blood (not recorded which). CDR3 protein: CASSLGSRTGADGYTF. In nucleotides, the CDR3 is TGTGCCAGCAGCTTAGGTTCTCGGACAGGGGCTGATGGCTACACCTTC.